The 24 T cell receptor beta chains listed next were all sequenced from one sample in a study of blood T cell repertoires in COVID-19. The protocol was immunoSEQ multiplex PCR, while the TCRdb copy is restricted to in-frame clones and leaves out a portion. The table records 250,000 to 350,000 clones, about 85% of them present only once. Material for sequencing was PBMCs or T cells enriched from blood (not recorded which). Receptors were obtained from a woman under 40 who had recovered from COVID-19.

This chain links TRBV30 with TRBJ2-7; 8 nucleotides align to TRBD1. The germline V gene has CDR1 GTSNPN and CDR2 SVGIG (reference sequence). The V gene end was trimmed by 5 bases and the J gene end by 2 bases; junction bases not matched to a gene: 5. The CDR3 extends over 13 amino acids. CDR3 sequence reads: CAWGQGAPYEQYF. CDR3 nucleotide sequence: TGTGCCTGGGGTCAGGGGGCTCCCTACGAGCAGTACTTC.

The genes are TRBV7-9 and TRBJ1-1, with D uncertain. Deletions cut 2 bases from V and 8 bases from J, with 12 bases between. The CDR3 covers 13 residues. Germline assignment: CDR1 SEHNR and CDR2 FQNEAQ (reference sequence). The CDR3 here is CASSLSVWEEAFF. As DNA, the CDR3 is TGTGCCAGCAGCTTAAGTGTTTGGGAGGAAGCTTTCTTT.

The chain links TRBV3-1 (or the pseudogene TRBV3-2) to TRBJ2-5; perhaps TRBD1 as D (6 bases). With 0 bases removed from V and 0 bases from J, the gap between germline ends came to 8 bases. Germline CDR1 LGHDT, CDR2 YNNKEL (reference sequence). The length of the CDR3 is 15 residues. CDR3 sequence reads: CASSQEGAYQETQYF. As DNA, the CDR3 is TGTGCCAGCAGCCAAGAGGGGGCGTACCAAGAGACCCAGTACTTC.

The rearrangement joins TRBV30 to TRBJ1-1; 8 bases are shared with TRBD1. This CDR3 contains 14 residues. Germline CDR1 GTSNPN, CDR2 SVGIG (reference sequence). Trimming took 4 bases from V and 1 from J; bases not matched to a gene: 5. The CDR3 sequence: CAWTHGQGNTEAFF. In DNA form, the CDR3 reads TGTGCCTGGACCCACGGACAGGGGAACACTGAAGCTTTCTTT.

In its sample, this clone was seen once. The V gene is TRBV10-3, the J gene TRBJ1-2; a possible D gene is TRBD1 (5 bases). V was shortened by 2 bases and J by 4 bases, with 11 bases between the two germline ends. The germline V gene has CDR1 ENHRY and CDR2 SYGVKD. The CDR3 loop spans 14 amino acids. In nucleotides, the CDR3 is TGTGCCATCAGTGAGCAGGGAGGAGGCTATGGCTACACCTTC. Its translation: CAISEQGGGYGYTF.

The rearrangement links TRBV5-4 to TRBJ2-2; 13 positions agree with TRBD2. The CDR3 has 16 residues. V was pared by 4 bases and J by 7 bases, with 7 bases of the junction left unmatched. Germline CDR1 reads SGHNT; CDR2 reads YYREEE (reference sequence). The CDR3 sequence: CASSRWTSGGLGELFF. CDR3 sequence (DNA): TGTGCCAGCAGCCGATGGACTAGCGGGGGTCTCGGGGAGCTGTTTTTT.

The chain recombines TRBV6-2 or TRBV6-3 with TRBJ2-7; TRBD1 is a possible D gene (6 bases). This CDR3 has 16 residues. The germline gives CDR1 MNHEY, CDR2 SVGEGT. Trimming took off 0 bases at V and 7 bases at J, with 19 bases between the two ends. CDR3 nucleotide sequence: TGTGCCAGCAGTTACTCGAGGCAGGGGCTATCGCGGGAGCAGTACTTC. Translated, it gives CASSYSRQGLSREQYF.

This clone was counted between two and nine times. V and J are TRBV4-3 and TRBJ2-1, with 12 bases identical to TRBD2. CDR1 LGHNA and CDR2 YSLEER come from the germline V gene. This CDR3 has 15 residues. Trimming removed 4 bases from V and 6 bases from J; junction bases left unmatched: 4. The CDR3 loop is CASSPTSGGSNEQFF. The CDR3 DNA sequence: TGCGCCAGCAGCCCGACTAGCGGGGGTAGCAATGAGCAGTTCTTC.

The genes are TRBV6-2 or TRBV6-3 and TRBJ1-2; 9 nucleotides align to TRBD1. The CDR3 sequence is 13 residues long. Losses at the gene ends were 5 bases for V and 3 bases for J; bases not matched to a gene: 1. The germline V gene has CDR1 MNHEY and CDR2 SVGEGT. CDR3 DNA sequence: TGTGCCAGCAGTGGGACAGGGCACTATGGCTACACCTTC. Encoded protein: CASSGTGHYGYTF.

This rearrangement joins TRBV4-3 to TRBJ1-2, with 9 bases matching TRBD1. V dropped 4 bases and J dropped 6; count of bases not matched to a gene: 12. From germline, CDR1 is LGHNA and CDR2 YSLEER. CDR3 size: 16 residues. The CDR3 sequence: CASSREIWDRENGYTF. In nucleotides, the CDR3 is TGCGCCAGCAGCCGCGAGATCTGGGACAGGGAGAATGGCTACACCTTC.

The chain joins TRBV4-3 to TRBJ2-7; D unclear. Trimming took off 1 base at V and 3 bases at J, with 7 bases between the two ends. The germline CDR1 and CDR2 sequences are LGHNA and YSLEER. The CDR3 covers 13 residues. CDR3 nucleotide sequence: TGCGCCAGCAGCCAAGGACTCTACTACGAGCAGTACTTC. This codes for CASSQGLYYEQYF.

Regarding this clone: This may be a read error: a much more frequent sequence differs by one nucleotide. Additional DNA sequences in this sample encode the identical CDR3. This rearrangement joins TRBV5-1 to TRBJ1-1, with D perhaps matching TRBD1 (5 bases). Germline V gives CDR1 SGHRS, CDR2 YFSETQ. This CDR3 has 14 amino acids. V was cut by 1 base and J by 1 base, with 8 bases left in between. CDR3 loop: CASSLTGSNTEAFF. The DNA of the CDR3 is TGCGCCAGCAGCTTGACAGGATCGAACACTGAAGCTTTCTTT.

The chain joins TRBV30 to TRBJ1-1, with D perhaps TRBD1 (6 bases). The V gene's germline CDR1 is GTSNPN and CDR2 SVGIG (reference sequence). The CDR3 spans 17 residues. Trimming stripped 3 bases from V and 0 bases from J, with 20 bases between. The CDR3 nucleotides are TGTGCCTGGAGACCAGGGCCTAACAGGGTGGTGAACACTGAAGCTTTCTTT. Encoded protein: CAWRPGPNRVVNTEAFF.

The chain's CDR3 is CASSPRTGGFGEQYF. The CDR3 DNA reads TGTGCCAGCAGCCCCAGGACAGGGGGCTTCGGCGAGCAGTACTTC. This chain connects TRBV13 to TRBJ2-7; TRBD1 matches 11 bases. Germline lookup yields CDR1 PRHDT and CDR2 FYEKMQ (reference sequence). This CDR3 is 15 amino acids long. The trim removed 5 bases at V and 6 bases at J, leaving 9 bases unmatched.

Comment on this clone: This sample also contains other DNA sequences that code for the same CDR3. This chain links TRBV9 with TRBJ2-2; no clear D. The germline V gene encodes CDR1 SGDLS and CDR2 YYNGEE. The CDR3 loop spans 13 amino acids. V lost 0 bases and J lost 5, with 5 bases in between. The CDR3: CASSVVSTGELFF. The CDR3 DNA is TGTGCCAGCAGCGTAGTGTCGACCGGGGAGCTGTTTTTT.

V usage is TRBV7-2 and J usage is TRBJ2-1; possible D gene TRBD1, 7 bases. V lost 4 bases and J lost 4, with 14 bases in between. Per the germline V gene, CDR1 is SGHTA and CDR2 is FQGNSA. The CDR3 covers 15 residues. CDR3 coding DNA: TGTGCCAGCAGCTCTCAGGGGGGACGTTACAATGAGCAGTTCTTC. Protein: CASSSQGGRYNEQFF.

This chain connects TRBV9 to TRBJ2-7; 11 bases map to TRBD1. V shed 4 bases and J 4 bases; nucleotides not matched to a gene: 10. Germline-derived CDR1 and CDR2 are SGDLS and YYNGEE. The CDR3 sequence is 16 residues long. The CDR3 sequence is CASSLGPGTGGYEQYF. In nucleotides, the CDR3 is TGTGCCAGCAGCCTCGGGCCCGGGACAGGGGGTTACGAGCAGTACTTC.

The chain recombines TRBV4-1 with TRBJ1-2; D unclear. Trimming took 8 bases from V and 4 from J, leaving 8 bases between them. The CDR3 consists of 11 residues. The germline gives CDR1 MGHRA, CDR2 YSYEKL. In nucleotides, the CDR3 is TGCGCCAGCCCCCGGGGCTATGGCTACACCTTC. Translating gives CASPRGYGYTF.

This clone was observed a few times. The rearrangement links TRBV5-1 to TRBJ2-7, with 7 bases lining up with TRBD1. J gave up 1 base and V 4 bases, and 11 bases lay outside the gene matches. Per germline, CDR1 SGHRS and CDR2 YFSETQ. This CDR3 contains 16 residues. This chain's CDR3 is CASSTYPDRSSYEQYF. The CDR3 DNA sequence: TGCGCCAGCAGCACCTATCCGGACAGGTCTTCCTACGAGCAGTACTTC.

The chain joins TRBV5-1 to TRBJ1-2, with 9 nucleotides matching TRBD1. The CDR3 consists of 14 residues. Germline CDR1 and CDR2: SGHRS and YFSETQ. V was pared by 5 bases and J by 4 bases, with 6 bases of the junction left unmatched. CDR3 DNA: TGCGCCAGCAGGGTGACAGGGGGAGGCTATGGCTACACCTTC. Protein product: CASRVTGGGYGYTF.

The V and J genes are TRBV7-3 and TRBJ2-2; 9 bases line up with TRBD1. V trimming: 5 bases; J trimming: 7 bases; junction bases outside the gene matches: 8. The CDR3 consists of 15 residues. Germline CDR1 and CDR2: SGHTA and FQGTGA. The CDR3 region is CASSVQGAMNGELFF. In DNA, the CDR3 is TGTGCCAGCAGCGTACAGGGGGCTATGAACGGGGAGCTGTTTTTT.

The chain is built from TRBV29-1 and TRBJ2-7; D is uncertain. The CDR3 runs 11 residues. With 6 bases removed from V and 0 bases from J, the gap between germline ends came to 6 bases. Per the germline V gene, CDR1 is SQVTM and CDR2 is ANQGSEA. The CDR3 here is CSVVLSYEQYF. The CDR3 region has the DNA TGCAGCGTGGTACTCTCCTACGAGCAGTACTTC.

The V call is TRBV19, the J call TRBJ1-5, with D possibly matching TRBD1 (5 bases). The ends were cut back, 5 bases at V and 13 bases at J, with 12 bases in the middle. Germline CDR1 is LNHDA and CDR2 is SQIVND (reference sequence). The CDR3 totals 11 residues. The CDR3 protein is CASSYAGGQHF. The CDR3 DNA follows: TGTGCCAGTAGTTACGCGGGGGGGCAGCATTTT.

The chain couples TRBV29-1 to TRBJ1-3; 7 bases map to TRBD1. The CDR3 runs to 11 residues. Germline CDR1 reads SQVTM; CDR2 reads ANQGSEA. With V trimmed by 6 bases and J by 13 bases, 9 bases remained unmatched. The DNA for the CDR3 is TGCAGCGTAGAACAGGGGAATTCAATATATTTT. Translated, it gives CSVEQGNSIYF. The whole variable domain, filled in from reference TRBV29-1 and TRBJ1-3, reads SAVISQKPSRDICQRGTSLTIQCQVDSQVTMMFWYRQQPGQSLTLIATANQGSEATYESGFVIDKFPISRPNLTFSTLTVSNMSPEDSSIYLCSVEQGNSIYFGEGSWLTVV.